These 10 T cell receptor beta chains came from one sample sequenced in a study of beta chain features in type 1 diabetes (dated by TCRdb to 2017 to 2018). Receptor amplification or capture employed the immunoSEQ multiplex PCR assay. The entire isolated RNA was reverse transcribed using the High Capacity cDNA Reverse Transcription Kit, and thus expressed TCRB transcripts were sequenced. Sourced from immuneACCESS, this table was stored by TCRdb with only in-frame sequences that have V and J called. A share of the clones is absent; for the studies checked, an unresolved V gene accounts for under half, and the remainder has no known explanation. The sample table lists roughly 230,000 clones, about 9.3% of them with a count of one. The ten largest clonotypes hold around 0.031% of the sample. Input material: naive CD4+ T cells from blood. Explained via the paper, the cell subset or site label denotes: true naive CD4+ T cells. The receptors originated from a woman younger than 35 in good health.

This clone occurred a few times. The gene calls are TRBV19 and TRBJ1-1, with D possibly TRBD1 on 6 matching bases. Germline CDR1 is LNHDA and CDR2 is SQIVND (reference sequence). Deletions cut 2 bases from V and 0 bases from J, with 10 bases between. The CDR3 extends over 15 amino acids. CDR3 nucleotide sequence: TGTGCCAGTAGTATAAGACAGGTCATGAACACTGAAGCTTTCTTT. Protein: CASSIRQVMNTEAFF.

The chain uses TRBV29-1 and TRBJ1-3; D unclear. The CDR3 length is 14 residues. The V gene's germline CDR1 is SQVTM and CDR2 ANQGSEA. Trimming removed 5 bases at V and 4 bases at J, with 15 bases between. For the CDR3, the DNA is TGCAGCGTTTTCGACTCTCCACCCGGAAACACCATATATTTT. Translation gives CSVFDSPPGNTIYF.

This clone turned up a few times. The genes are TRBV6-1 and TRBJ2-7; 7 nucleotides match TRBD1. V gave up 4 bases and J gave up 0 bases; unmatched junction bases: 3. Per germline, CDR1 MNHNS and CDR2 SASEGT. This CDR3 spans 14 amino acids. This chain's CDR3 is CASSVQGSSYEQYF. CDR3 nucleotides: TGTGCCAGCAGTGTACAGGGGAGCTCCTACGAGCAGTACTTC.

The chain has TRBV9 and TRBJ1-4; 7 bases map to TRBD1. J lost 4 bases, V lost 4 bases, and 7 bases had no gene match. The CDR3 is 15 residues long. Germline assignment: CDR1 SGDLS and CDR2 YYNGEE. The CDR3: CASSISGQFNEKLFF. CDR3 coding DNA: TGTGCCAGCAGCATCTCGGGACAGTTTAATGAAAAACTGTTTTTT.

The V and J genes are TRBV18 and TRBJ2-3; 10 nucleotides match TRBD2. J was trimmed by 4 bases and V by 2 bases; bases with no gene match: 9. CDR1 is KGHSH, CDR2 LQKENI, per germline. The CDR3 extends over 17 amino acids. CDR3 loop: CASSPLPSGSVADTQYF. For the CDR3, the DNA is TGTGCCAGCTCACCATTGCCTAGCGGGAGTGTCGCAGATACGCAGTATTTT. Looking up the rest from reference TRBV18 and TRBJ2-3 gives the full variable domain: NAGVMQNPRHLVRRRGQEARLRCSPMKGHSHVYWYRQLPEEGLKFMVYLQKENIIDESGMPKERFSAEFPKEGPSILRIQQVVRGDSAAYFCASSPLPSGSVADTQYFGPGTRLTVL.

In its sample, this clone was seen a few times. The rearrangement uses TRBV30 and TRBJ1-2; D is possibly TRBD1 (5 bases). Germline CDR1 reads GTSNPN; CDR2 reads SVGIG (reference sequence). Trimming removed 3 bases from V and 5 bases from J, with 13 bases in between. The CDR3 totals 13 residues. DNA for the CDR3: TGTGCCTGGAGCCGGGTGGGGGGGTATGGCTACACCTTC. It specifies CAWSRVGGYGYTF.

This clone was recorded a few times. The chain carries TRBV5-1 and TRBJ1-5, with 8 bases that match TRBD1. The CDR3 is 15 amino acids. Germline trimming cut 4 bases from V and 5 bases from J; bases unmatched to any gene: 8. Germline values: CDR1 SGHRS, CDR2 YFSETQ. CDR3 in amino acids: CASSARTGRDQPQHF. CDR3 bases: TGCGCCAGCAGCGCCCGGACAGGGAGGGATCAGCCCCAGCATTTT.

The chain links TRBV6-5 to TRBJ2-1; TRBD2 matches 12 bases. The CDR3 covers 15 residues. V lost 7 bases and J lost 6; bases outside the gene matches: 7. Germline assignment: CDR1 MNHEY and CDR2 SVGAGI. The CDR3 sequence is CASTQLAGGLNEQFF. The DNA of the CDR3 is TGTGCCAGCACCCAACTAGCGGGGGGACTCAATGAGCAGTTCTTC.

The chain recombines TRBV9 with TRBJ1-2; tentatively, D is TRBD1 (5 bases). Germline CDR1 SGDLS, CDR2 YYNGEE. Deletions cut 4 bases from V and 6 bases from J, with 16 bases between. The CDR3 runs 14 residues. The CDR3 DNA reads TGTGCCAGCAGCCCATCGGGGGGTTGGGATGGCTACACCTTC. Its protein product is CASSPSGGWDGYTF.

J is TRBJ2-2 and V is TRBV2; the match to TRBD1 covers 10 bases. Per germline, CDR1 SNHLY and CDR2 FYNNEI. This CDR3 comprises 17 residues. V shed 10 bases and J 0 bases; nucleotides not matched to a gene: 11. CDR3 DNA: TGTGCCACCATTCCGAGACAGGGGGCAGCGAACACCGGGGAGCTGTTTTTT. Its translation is CATIPRQGAANTGELFF.